What follows are 29 T cell receptor beta chains derived from one specimen sequenced in a study of blood T cell repertoires in COVID-19. This table comes from immunoSEQ multiplex PCR, and its TCRdb copy is limited to in-frame clones, with some not included. The sample contains 200,000 to 250,000 clones, about 86% of which appear only once. The sequenced sample consisted of PBMCs or T cells enriched from blood (not recorded which). The receptors shown here come from a woman aged 40-49 years with acute COVID-19.

The V call is TRBV19, the J call TRBJ1-2, with D uncertain. Deletions cut 6 bases from V and 8 bases from J, with 13 bases between. The CDR3 is 12 amino acids. Germline V gene sequence: CDR1 LNHDA, CDR2 SQIVND (reference sequence). DNA for the CDR3: TGTGCCAGTAGGACAAACCGTCTGGGCTACACCTTC. Protein: CASRTNRLGYTF.

The gene calls are TRBV6-6 and TRBJ2-2; D remains ambiguous. V was trimmed by 5 bases and J by 1 base, leaving 8 bases between them. The length of the CDR3 is 14 residues. Per the germline V gene, CDR1 is MNHNY and CDR2 is SVGAGI (reference sequence). The CDR3 nucleotides are TGTGCCAGCAGTCCCCGACTGAACACCGGGGAGCTGTTTTTT. Translated: CASSPRLNTGELFF.

V is TRBV18 and J is TRBJ1-1; D gene unclear. The CDR3 consists of 13 residues. Deletions cut 4 bases from V and 1 base from J, with 7 bases between. Germline V lookup: CDR1 KGHSH, CDR2 LQKENI. In DNA, the CDR3 is TGTGCCAGCTCACAACTAGAGAACACTGAAGCTTTCTTT. It encodes CASSQLENTEAFF.

The chain uses TRBV28 and TRBJ1-1; TRBD1 matches at 8 bases. Germline values: CDR1 MDHEN, CDR2 SYDVKM. Trimming at V came to 2 bases and at J to 2 bases, leaving 4 bases not matched to a gene. The CDR3 runs to 15 residues. The CDR3 DNA is TGTGCCAGCAGTTTAAGCGGACAGGGAAACACTGAAGCTTTCTTT. Encoded protein: CASSLSGQGNTEAFF.

The chain uses TRBV18 and TRBJ2-2, with 7 bases lining up with TRBD1. CDR3 length: 15 residues. Germline V lookup: CDR1 KGHSH, CDR2 LQKENI. J was trimmed by 0 bases and V by 6 bases; bases with no gene match: 4. The CDR3 sequence: CASSSDRTNTGELFF. CDR3 DNA sequence: TGTGCCAGCTCTTCGGACAGGACGAACACCGGGGAGCTGTTTTTT.

This chain connects TRBV11-2 to TRBJ2-7; D perhaps matches TRBD2 (5 bases). CDR3 length equals 15 residues. The germline V gene has CDR1 SGHAT and CDR2 FQNNGV. Between the trimmed V and J ends, which lost 5 bases and 3 bases, there was a span of 17 bases. The CDR3 bases are TGTGCCAGCAGCCCGGTCCGGGGTCTAAACTACGAGCAGTACTTC. It codes for CASSPVRGLNYEQYF.

This CDR3 reads CASSSQGSGELFF. CDR3 DNA sequence: TGTGCCAGCAGTTCCCAGGGGTCCGGGGAGCTGTTTTTT. The rearrangement links TRBV12-3 or TRBV12-4 to TRBJ2-2, with D perhaps matching TRBD1 (6 bases). The CDR3 is made up of 13 amino acids. V was pared by 4 bases and J by 6 bases, with 9 bases between.

The V call is TRBV28, the J call TRBJ1-5; 7 nucleotides agree with TRBD1. V lost 4 bases and J lost 0; bases outside the gene matches: 18. The CDR3 spans 20 residues. Germline V gene data show CDR1 as MDHEN and CDR2 as SYDVKM. CDR3 sequence: CASSSPGMGAQGGSNQPQHF. The DNA of the CDR3 is TGTGCCAGCAGTTCACCTGGAATGGGGGCGCAGGGGGGTAGCAATCAGCCCCAGCATTTT.

This clone has only a few counts. The V and J genes are TRBV18 and TRBJ1-2; D ambiguous. The germline V gene encodes CDR1 KGHSH and CDR2 LQKENI. The CDR3 runs to 14 residues. V lost 2 bases, J lost 3 bases, and 10 bases lay in between. The CDR3 spells CASSPGSKDYGYTF. The DNA for the CDR3 is TGTGCCAGCTCACCAGGGAGTAAGGACTATGGCTACACCTTC.

This sequence joins TRBV15 and TRBJ2-2, with a possible D match to TRBD1 (5 bases). Germline CDR1 is LNHNV and CDR2 is YYDKDF (reference sequence). CDR3 size: 15 residues. Between the trimmed V and J ends, which lost 1 base and 1 base, there was a span of 7 bases. The CDR3 here is CATSRAQGNTGELFF. The CDR3 bases are TGTGCCACCAGCAGAGCGCAGGGGAACACCGGGGAGCTGTTTTTT.

V usage is TRBV7-9 and J usage is TRBJ2-7; 9 bases map to TRBD2. Germline loops: CDR1 SEHNR, CDR2 FQNEAQ (reference sequence). The CDR3 is made up of 16 amino acids. With V trimmed by 1 base and J by 0 bases, 4 bases remained unmatched. CDR3 sequence reads: CASSLVGGRASYEQYF. The CDR3 nucleotides are TGTGCCAGCAGCTTAGTCGGCGGGAGGGCCTCCTACGAGCAGTACTTC.

V gene TRBV13 combines with J gene TRBJ1-3; D remains unclear. Germline V CDR1 and CDR2: PRHDT, FYEKMQ (reference sequence). The CDR3 is made up of 14 amino acids. Trimming took off 0 bases at V and 0 bases at J, with 3 bases between the two ends. The CDR3 sequence: CASSLGFSGNTIYF. CDR3 coding DNA: TGTGCCAGCAGCTTAGGCTTCTCTGGAAACACCATATATTTT.

The V and J genes are TRBV21-1 and TRBJ1-3. TRBV21-1 is recorded as a pseudogene. The CDR3 has 16 amino acids. The CDR3 bases are TGTGCCAGCAGCAAACCCTGGAGGGGCTCTGGAAACACCATATATTTT. Protein: CASSKPWRGSGNTIYF.

This clone showed up just once. The chain recombines TRBV7-8 with TRBJ1-1; perhaps TRBD1 as D (6 bases). The germline gives CDR1 SGHVS, CDR2 FQNEAQ. This CDR3 has 15 amino acids. The germline V and J ends were trimmed by 0 bases and 8 bases, with 16 bases remaining between them. The CDR3 loop is CASSLAPSGGREAFF. As DNA, the CDR3 is TGTGCCAGCAGCTTAGCGCCGTCGGGGGGGCGGGAAGCTTTCTTT.

This CDR3 is CASSRNQLAGGSAADTQYF. The CDR3 DNA is TGTGCCAGCAGCCGGAACCAACTAGCGGGAGGATCGGCGGCAGATACGCAGTATTTT. The gene calls are TRBV3-1 (or the pseudogene TRBV3-2) and TRBJ2-3, with TRBD2 matching over 12 bases. Germline V lookup: CDR1 LGHDT, CDR2 YNNKEL (reference sequence). The V gene end was trimmed by 4 bases and the J gene end by 4 bases; junction bases not matched to a gene: 15. CDR3 size: 19 residues.

This clone was recorded a few times. The chain employs TRBV29-1 and TRBJ2-2; no reliable D call. Deletions cut 7 bases from V and 1 base from J, with 13 bases between. This CDR3 comprises 14 residues. In germline, CDR1 is SQVTM, CDR2 ANQGSEA. CDR3 loop: CSAAVQLNTGELFF. The CDR3 DNA follows: TGCAGCGCCGCGGTGCAGCTGAACACCGGGGAGCTGTTTTTT.

The genes are TRBV19 and TRBJ2-7, with D tentatively TRBD1 (5 bases). Germline V gene lookup returns CDR1 LNHDA and CDR2 SQIVND (reference sequence). This CDR3 region has 14 residues. V lost 7 bases to trimming and J lost 4 bases, with 17 bases between them. For the CDR3, the DNA is TGTGCCAGTAAAACGACAGCTACGGTGTACGAGCAGTACTTC. Residues: CASKTTATVYEQYF.

Comment on this clone: Because the CDR3's place on the DNA is in doubt, the DNA is left out and the CDR3 is given as listed by TCRdb. Here the CDR3 reads CASSLEREVYF. The rearrangement links TRBV12-3 or TRBV12-4 to TRBJ2-7; the table's D call, TRBD2, has no DNA check behind it. The CDR3 spans 11 residues, counting both ends.

CDR3 DNA sequence: TGCAGCGCCACGCCCTCAGACAGGGACCGCGAGCAGTACTTC. This encodes CSATPSDRDREQYF. The chain combines TRBV29-1 with TRBJ2-7; 7 bases are a match to TRBD1. V dropped 7 bases and J dropped 6; count of bases not matched to a gene: 15. The CDR3 has 14 amino acids. Germline values: CDR1 SQVTM, CDR2 ANQGSEA.

The chain combines TRBV18 with TRBJ2-2; weak D call: TRBD1 (6 bases). The CDR3 has 14 amino acids. In germline, CDR1 is KGHSH, CDR2 LQKENI. V shed 4 bases and J shed 6 bases, with 12 bases lying between them. CDR3 loop: CASSRDTSSGELFF. The CDR3 coding sequence is TGTGCCAGCTCACGGGACACCTCGTCCGGGGAGCTGTTTTTT.

This clone showed up just once. The rearrangement links TRBV5-1 to TRBJ2-7; D is perhaps TRBD1 (6 bases). CDR3 length: 12 residues. V was clipped by 3 bases and J by 4 bases, with 8 bases between them. CDR1 SGHRS and CDR2 YFSETQ come from the germline V gene. CDR3 amino acids: CASSSRGYEQYF. The CDR3 DNA reads as TGCGCCAGCAGCTCCAGGGGTTACGAGCAGTACTTC. Combining the CDR3 with reference TRBV5-1 and TRBJ2-7 gives the whole variable domain KAGVTQTPRYLIKTRGQQVTLSCSPISGHRSVSWYQQTPGQGLQFLFEYFSETQRNKGNFPGRFSGRQFSNSRSEMNVSTLELGDSALYLCASSSRGYEQYFGPGTRLTVT.

The chain couples TRBV11-3 to TRBJ2-1; 8 bases align to TRBD2. Trimming at V came to 1 base and at J to 10 bases, leaving 3 bases not matched to a gene. The CDR3 spans 13 residues. In germline, CDR1 is SGHNT, CDR2 YENEEA. In nucleotides, the CDR3 is TGTGCCAGCAGCTTAGGACTAGCGAACGAGCAGTTCTTC. Protein sequence: CASSLGLANEQFF.

The chain combines TRBV27 with TRBJ2-3, with D maybe TRBD2 (6 bases). This CDR3 region has 15 residues. Trimming left V 4 bases short and J 10 bases short, with 21 bases between. Per the germline V gene, CDR1 is MNHEY and CDR2 is SMNVEV (reference sequence). The CDR3 DNA sequence: TGTGCCAGCAGTTACGGCGGGGCCTGGCAGGGTCCGCAGTATTTT. Encoded protein: CASSYGGAWQGPQYF.

V usage is TRBV6-5 and J usage is TRBJ2-1; possible D gene TRBD2, 5 bases. The V end was cut by 7 bases, the J end by 10 bases, with 20 bases between. This CDR3 spans 14 amino acids. Germline CDR1 and CDR2: MNHEY and SVGAGI. The CDR3 bases are TGTGCCAGCAAAGGCCTAGCCCCCCCTGAAGAGCAGTTCTTC. Protein product: CASKGLAPPEEQFF.

With regard to this clone: The final CDR3 position lacks the conserved phenylalanine or tryptophan, pointing to a likely read error. It is unclear where the CDR3 begins or ends on the DNA, so no DNA is shown, and the CDR3 is as TCRdb lists it. The V gene is TRBV28, the J gene TRBJ2-7; TRBD2 is the table's D call, not checked against the DNA. Germline V gene sequence: CDR1 MDHEN, CDR2 SYDVKM. The CDR3 is made up of 12 amino acids, end residues included. This CDR3 is CASSADKRDFNL.

This chain links TRBV28 with TRBJ2-7; D might be TRBD1 (5 bases). The germline gives CDR1 MDHEN, CDR2 SYDVKM. The CDR3 consists of 14 residues. Trimming stripped 2 bases from V and 3 bases from J, with 11 bases between. This CDR3 reads CASSLEGAFYEQYF. In DNA, the CDR3 is TGTGCCAGCAGTTTAGAAGGGGCCTTCTACGAGCAGTACTTC.

This chain links TRBV6-5 with TRBJ2-1, with D perhaps matching TRBD2 (6 bases). The V end lost 6 bases, the J end lost 7 bases, and 10 bases lay between the germline ends. This CDR3 has 12 amino acids. Germline CDR1 MNHEY, CDR2 SVGAGI. The CDR3 here is CASREGWNEQFF. The CDR3 nucleotides read TGTGCCAGCAGGGAGGGGTGGAATGAGCAGTTCTTC.

This CDR3 is CASSSSGVDEQFF. CDR3 nucleotide sequence: TGTGCCAGCAGCTCCTCCGGGGTCGATGAGCAGTTCTTC. The chain recombines TRBV9 with TRBJ2-1; TRBD2 might be the D (5 bases). The CDR3 contains 13 residues. V shed 4 bases and J shed 8 bases, with 13 bases lying between them. Germline V gives CDR1 SGDLS, CDR2 YYNGEE. Full variable domain (missing parts from reference TRBV9 and TRBJ2-1): DSGVTQTPKHLITATGQRVTLRCSPRSGDLSVYWYQQSLDQGLQFLIQYYNGEERAKGNILERFSAQQFPDLHSELNLSSLELGDSALYFCASSSSGVDEQFFGPGTRLTVL.

The V gene is TRBV28, the J gene TRBJ1-1; a possible D gene is TRBD1 (5 bases). Germline V lookup: CDR1 MDHEN, CDR2 SYDVKM. This CDR3 is built from 15 residues. V dropped 8 bases and J dropped 4 bases, with 20 bases sitting between them. This CDR3 reads CASEPRVAFGTEAFF. The CDR3 DNA is TGTGCCAGCGAGCCCAGGGTGGCCTTTGGCACTGAAGCTTTCTTT.